The 26 T cell receptor beta chains below come from one sample, sequenced in a study of blood T cell repertoires in COVID-19. Profiled with immunoSEQ multiplex PCR; TCRdb holds only in-frame clones, not every one. The table records 150,000 to 200,000 clones, 86% of them present only once. Sequencing was done on a sample of peripheral blood. Receptor source: a woman in her seventies with acute or convalescent COVID-19.

This sequence joins TRBV2 and TRBJ2-2, with D unresolved. The V end lost 4 bases, the J end lost 6 bases, and 12 bases lay between the germline ends. CDR1 is SNHLY, CDR2 FYNNEI, per germline. The CDR3 has 14 residues. In DNA form, the CDR3 reads TGTGCCAGCAGTGGGCCAGTCCGATCCGGGGAGCTGTTTTTT. Residues: CASSGPVRSGELFF.

The chain combines TRBV9 with TRBJ2-7; 8 bases agree with TRBD1. V shed 7 bases, J shed 3 bases, and the junction held 6 bases outside the gene matches. Germline V lookup: CDR1 SGDLS, CDR2 YYNGEE. This CDR3 is built from 13 residues. CDR3 residues: CASGDGTGYEQYF. Here the CDR3 DNA reads TGTGCCAGCGGGGATGGGACAGGCTACGAGCAGTACTTC.

The J gene is TRBJ2-7, the V gene TRBV7-8; D is possibly TRBD2 (6 bases). The germline V and J ends were trimmed by 0 bases and 12 bases, with 15 bases remaining between them. Per the germline V gene, CDR1 is SGHVS and CDR2 is FQNEAQ. This CDR3 region has 13 residues. The CDR3 here is CASSLAWTTTAYF. CDR3 nucleotides: TGTGCCAGCAGCTTAGCTTGGACTACAACGGCGTACTTC.

This clone was counted between two and nine times. The chain joins TRBV10-2 to TRBJ1-1; 8 bases map to TRBD1. Trimming at V came to 9 bases and at J to 5 bases, leaving 14 bases not matched to a gene. Germline CDR1 WSHSY, CDR2 SAAADI. The CDR3 contains 15 residues. CDR3 coding DNA: TGCGCCAGTACAGGGTCGTCCAGGGGGCAGACTGAAGCTTTCTTT. Translation gives CASTGSSRGQTEAFF.

Written as DNA, the CDR3 is TGTGCCACGCAACAGGGTGTGGGCATTGAGACCCAGTACTTC. Residues: CATQQGVGIETQYF. The rearrangement links TRBV15 to TRBJ2-5, with D tentatively TRBD1 (6 bases). V gave up 9 bases and J gave up 5 bases, with 19 bases separating them. This CDR3 spans 14 amino acids. Germline V gene data show CDR1 as LNHNV and CDR2 as YYDKDF (reference sequence).

CDR3: CASSYSTGWRTGELFF. CDR3 nucleotides: TGTGCCAGCAGTTACTCGACAGGGTGGAGGACCGGGGAGCTGTTTTTT. The chain has TRBV6-5 and TRBJ2-2, with 7 bases lining up with TRBD1. Trimming removed 0 bases from V and 5 bases from J; junction bases left unmatched: 6. This CDR3 has 16 residues. CDR1 is MNHEY, CDR2 SVGAGI, per germline.

This chain joins TRBV19 and TRBJ1-2; a weak D match, TRBD1 (5 bases). This CDR3 comprises 15 residues. Germline lookup yields CDR1 LNHDA and CDR2 SQIVND (reference sequence). V was clipped by 8 bases and J by 2 bases, with 18 bases between them. Here the CDR3 DNA reads TGTGCCAGTTCCCCCTCTGGGCAGGGCAACTATGGCTACACCTTC. Protein product: CASSPSGQGNYGYTF. Drawing the rest from reference TRBV19 and TRBJ1-2, the complete variable domain is DGGITQSPKYLFRKEGQNVTLSCEQNLNHDAMYWYRQDPGQGLRLIYYSQIVNDFQKGDIAEGYSVSREKKESFPLTVTSAQKNPTAFYLCASSPSGQGNYGYTFGSGTRLTVV.

The sample holds a few counts of this clone. The J gene is TRBJ1-4, the V gene TRBV10-3; no definite D call. Trimming removed 11 bases from V and 5 bases from J, with 18 bases in between. The CDR3 contains 14 residues. Germline V gene sequence: CDR1 ENHRY, CDR2 SYGVKD. Here the CDR3 reads CASAPTGSNEKLFF. As DNA, the CDR3 is TGTGCCTCTGCACCCACCGGGTCGAATGAAAAACTGTTTTTT.

The chain combines TRBV6-6 with TRBJ2-2; tentative D call: TRBD1 (6 bases). The CDR3 contains 16 residues. V lost 0 bases and J 7 bases, leaving 15 bases between the germline ends. The V gene's germline CDR1 is MNHNY and CDR2 SVGAGI (reference sequence). DNA of the CDR3: TGTGCCAGCAGTTACTCCAAGGGCAGGGGCGTCGGGGAGCTGTTTTTT. Translated: CASSYSKGRGVGELFF.

This clone showed up just a few times. The chain uses TRBV7-2 and TRBJ1-1; D ambiguous. The germline V and J ends were trimmed by 5 bases and 1 base, with 11 bases remaining between them. CDR1 SGHTA and CDR2 FQGNSA come from the germline V gene. The CDR3 contains 14 residues. DNA of the CDR3: TGTGCCAGCAGCATCAATTACAGGAACACTGAAGCTTTCTTT. Translating it yields CASSINYRNTEAFF.

This chain joins TRBV30 and TRBJ2-3; D gene ambiguous. V lost 0 bases, J lost 0 bases, and 7 bases lay in between. Per germline, CDR1 GTSNPN and CDR2 SVGIG (reference sequence). The CDR3 totals 14 residues. Here the CDR3 DNA reads TGTGCCTGGAGTGTCAGAACGAGCACAGATACGCAGTATTTT. It yields the protein CAWSVRTSTDTQYF. The variable domain in full, with the rest retrieved from reference TRBV30 and TRBJ2-3, is SQTIHQWPATLVQPVGSPLSLECTVEGTSNPNLYWYRQAAGRGLQLLFYSVGIGQISSEVPQNLSASRPQDRQFILSSKKLLLSDSGFYLCAWSVRTSTDTQYFGPGTRLTVL.

V is TRBV3-1 (or the pseudogene TRBV3-2) and J is TRBJ1-1; 7 bases are shared with TRBD1. This CDR3 comprises 13 residues. Germline values: CDR1 LGHDT, CDR2 YNNKEL (reference sequence). The V gene end was trimmed by 7 bases and the J gene end by 1 base; junction bases not matched to a gene: 3. This chain's CDR3 is CASIRQGNTEAFF. CDR3 DNA: TGTGCCAGCATCAGACAGGGGAACACTGAAGCTTTCTTT.

The chain employs TRBV4-3 and TRBJ1-2, with 7 bases that match TRBD1. Looked up from germline, CDR1 is LGHNA and CDR2 is YSLEER. V was pared by 4 bases and J by 3 bases, with 5 bases of the junction left unmatched. There are 14 residues in the CDR3. CDR3 coding DNA: TGCGCCAGCAGCCTGGAACAGGGGTACTATGGCTACACCTTC. It encodes CASSLEQGYYGYTF.

The chain is built from TRBV18 and TRBJ2-1; 13 nucleotides align to TRBD2. Germline V gene lookup returns CDR1 KGHSH and CDR2 LQKENI. This CDR3 comprises 17 residues. Trimming cost V 3 bases and J 7 bases; bases outside gene matches: 9. The CDR3 region has the DNA TGTGCCAGCTCACCTCAACTAGCGGGAGGGCCGAGGAATGAGCAGTTCTTC. Residues: CASSPQLAGGPRNEQFF.

V gene TRBV6-2 or TRBV6-3 combines with J gene TRBJ1-6; D not resolved. The CDR3 spans 16 residues. From germline, CDR1 is MNHEY and CDR2 SVGEGT. V dropped 4 bases and J dropped 0 bases, with 10 bases sitting between them. CDR3 sequence: CASSFRRSSYNSPLHF. The CDR3 DNA sequence: TGTGCCAGCAGTTTCCGCAGAAGCTCCTATAATTCACCCCTCCACTTT.

CDR3: CSASRGLGINSPLHF. The CDR3 DNA follows: TGCAGTGCTAGTCGGGGTTTGGGAATTAATTCACCCCTCCACTTT. The gene calls are TRBV20-1 and TRBJ1-6; D not resolved. Germline V gene lookup returns CDR1 DFQATT and CDR2 SNEGSKA (reference sequence). V lost 3 bases and J lost 6, with 15 bases in between. CDR3 length equals 15 residues.

This rearrangement joins TRBV30 to TRBJ2-7; D uncertain. Trimming left V 0 bases short and J 6 bases short, with 6 bases between. Germline V lookup: CDR1 GTSNPN, CDR2 SVGIG (reference sequence). This CDR3 is 11 amino acids long. The CDR3 sequence: CAWSVLGEQYF. In nucleotides, the CDR3 is TGTGCCTGGAGTGTACTTGGCGAGCAGTACTTC.

The chain combines TRBV5-1 with TRBJ1-5; no definite D call. The ends were cut back, 0 bases at V and 2 bases at J, with 12 bases in the middle. This CDR3 is built from 16 residues. Germline V gene data show CDR1 as SGHRS and CDR2 as YFSETQ. CDR3 sequence reads: CASSLEALAGNQPQHF. CDR3 nucleotides: TGCGCCAGCAGCTTGGAGGCATTGGCGGGCAATCAGCCCCAGCATTTT. The full variable domain, in which reference TRBV5-1 and TRBJ1-5 provide the parts outside the CDR3, is KAGVTQTPRYLIKTRGQQVTLSCSPISGHRSVSWYQQTPGQGLQFLFEYFSETQRNKGNFPGRFSGRQFSNSRSEMNVSTLELGDSALYLCASSLEALAGNQPQHFGDGTRLSIL.

The rearrangement links TRBV30 to TRBJ2-1; 10 bases are a match to TRBD2. Germline CDR1 reads GTSNPN; CDR2 reads SVGIG (reference sequence). This CDR3 contains 11 residues. The V gene end was trimmed by 3 bases and the J gene end by 15 bases; junction bases not matched to a gene: 5. Here the CDR3 DNA reads TGTGCCTGGAGCCATAGCGGGAGGCCGTTCTTC. This codes for CAWSHSGRPFF.

This chain links TRBV7-2 with TRBJ2-3, with D possibly being TRBD1 (6 bases). Germline CDR1 and CDR2: SGHTA and FQGNSA. The CDR3 runs to 12 residues. The V and J ends lost 6 bases and 4 bases respectively, with 8 bases between them. CDR3: CASREGADTQYF. CDR3 sequence (DNA): TGTGCCAGCAGAGAGGGGGCAGATACGCAGTATTTT.

This chain connects TRBV6-5 to TRBJ1-1; D is perhaps TRBD1 (5 bases). V lost 2 bases, J lost 5 bases, and 12 bases lay in between. This CDR3 region has 14 residues. Germline V gene lookup returns CDR1 MNHEY and CDR2 SVGAGI. CDR3 nucleotide sequence: TGTGCCAGCAGTTACAGGGGAGGGGTGACTGAAGCTTTCTTT. Its translation: CASSYRGGVTEAFF.

This clone appeared a few times. The chain combines TRBV4-2 with TRBJ2-5, with TRBD1 matching 7 bases. The germline V gene has CDR1 LGHNA and CDR2 YNFKEQ. Trimming cost V 1 base and J 2 bases; bases outside gene matches: 4. CDR3 size: 15 residues. The chain's CDR3 is CASSQGGTEQETQYF. CDR3 sequence (DNA): TGTGCCAGCAGCCAAGGAGGGACAGAGCAAGAGACCCAGTACTTC.

This chain connects TRBV6-5 to TRBJ1-2; no definite D call. The CDR3 runs 14 residues. CDR1 MNHEY and CDR2 SVGAGI come from the germline V gene. The V end lost 4 bases, the J end lost 0 bases, and 9 bases lay between the germline ends. As DNA, the CDR3 is TGTGCCAGCAGTTTGAGCGGGCCTAACTATGGCTACACCTTC. It translates to CASSLSGPNYGYTF.

V gene TRBV5-1 combines with J gene TRBJ1-6, with a possible D match to TRBD1 (5 bases). The CDR3 contains 13 residues. Germline V CDR1 and CDR2: SGHRS, YFSETQ. V shed 0 bases and J shed 14 bases, with 12 bases lying between them. The CDR3 region is CASSLVGGGTLHF. The CDR3, as DNA: TGCGCCAGCAGCTTGGTTGGGGGAGGCACCCTCCACTTT. The full variable domain, rest sourced from reference TRBV5-1 and TRBJ1-6, is KAGVTQTPRYLIKTRGQQVTLSCSPISGHRSVSWYQQTPGQGLQFLFEYFSETQRNKGNFPGRFSGRQFSNSRSEMNVSTLELGDSALYLCASSLVGGGTLHFGNGTRLTVT.

This clone was observed once. V gene TRBV4-2 combines with J gene TRBJ2-3, with 11 bases fitting TRBD2. Germline CDR1 is LGHNA and CDR2 is YNFKEQ. The CDR3 is 18 residues long. V gave up 0 bases and J gave up 2 bases; unmatched junction bases: 7. CDR3 sequence (DNA): TGTGCCAGCAGCCAAGATTGGGGGGGACTAGCGGCCACAGATACGCAGTATTTT. Its protein is CASSQDWGGLAATDTQYF.

The genes are TRBV3-1 (or the pseudogene TRBV3-2) and TRBJ2-3, with 8 bases aligning to TRBD1. Germline assignment: CDR1 LGHDT and CDR2 YNNKEL (reference sequence). Trimming cost V 4 bases and J 4 bases; bases outside gene matches: 13. The CDR3 contains 17 residues. DNA of the CDR3: TGTGCCAGCAGCCCGGAACCAAAGACAGGGGTCCCAGATACGCAGTATTTT. Its protein is CASSPEPKTGVPDTQYF.